This is a list of T cell receptor beta chains from one sample in a study of cytomegalovirus exposure and HLA in healthy donors. TCRdb's copy holds only in-frame clones and misses some; the assay was immunoSEQ multiplex PCR. The sample has roughly 190,000 clones; 79% are singletons. Sequencing was carried out using PBMCs. The receptors come from a woman in her forties or fifties in good health and CMV-seronegative. The CDR3 runs from the conserved cysteine through the conserved F or W. The order of the fields is V gene, J gene, clone size, D gene, CDR3 DNA, CDR3 protein. A D gene is named only where the DNA matches it firmly. Not every row has a clone size; where given, it reads once, few, many or a size class.

TRBV6-5	TRBJ2-1	.	TRBD2	TGTGCCAGCAGTTCCTCTCGACTAGCGGGAAATGAGCAGTTCTTC	CASSSSRLAGNEQFF
TRBV5-1	TRBJ2-3	.	.	TGCGCCAGCAGCTTATGGACTGCTACTAGCACAGATACGCAGTATTTT	CASSLWTATSTDTQYF
TRBV29-1	TRBJ2-4	.	.	TGCAGCGTTGTAAAGGGATGGAGCGGAAACATTCAGTACTTC	CSVVKGWSGNIQYF
TRBV7-9	TRBJ1-6	.	.	TGTGCCAGCACGAGGGCACAGGGAACTAATAATTCACCCCTCCACTTT	CASTRAQGTNNSPLHF
TRBV11-2	TRBJ1-1	.	.	TGTGCCAGCAGCTTAGTGGGGGGGAGCACTGAAGCTTTCTTT	CASSLVGGSTEAFF
TRBV5-1	TRBJ2-1	few	TRBD1	TGCGCCAGCAGCTGGGAGACAGGGCCTCCCTACAATGAGCAGTTCTTC	CASSWETGPPYNEQFF
TRBV11-3	TRBJ2-3	.	TRBD1	TGTGCTAGTAAGCGCCCAGGGGGAGATACGCAGTATTTT	CASKRPGGDTQYF
TRBV10-3	TRBJ2-5	once	TRBD1	TGTGCCATCAGTGAATGGACAGGGGGAGAGACCCAGTACTTC	CAISEWTGGETQYF
TRBV7-6	TRBJ1-1	.	.	TGTGCCAGCAGCCCGGGGTTAGGTGAAGCTTTCTTT	CASSPGLGEAFF
TRBV9	TRBJ1-4	.	.	TGTGCCAGCAGCGCCGCGGCAGGGTTGCGTGAAAAACTGTTTTTT	CASSAAAGLREKLFF
TRBV7-2	TRBJ1-1	.	.	TGTGCCAGCAGCCCCAGTGGGGCGCGGACTGAAGCTTTCTTT	CASSPSGARTEAFF
TRBV6-1	TRBJ1-2	few	.	TGTGCCAGCAGTCCCCTACAAACAGGGTACTATGGCTACACCTTC	CASSPLQTGYYGYTF
TRBV5-4	TRBJ1-2	.	.	TGTGCCAGCAGTTTGGACCCAGAGGACTATGGCTACACCTTC	CASSLDPEDYGYTF
TRBV18	TRBJ1-2	.	.	TGTGCCAGCTCAACAGAGACTAACTATGGCTACACCTTC	CASSTETNYGYTF
TRBV28	TRBJ2-7	.	.	TGTGCCAGCAGCTTCACCTCAGGGGCCTGGGAGCAGTACTTC	CASSFTSGAWEQYF
TRBV19	TRBJ2-7	.	TRBD1	TGTGCCAGTTCTCCCCTGCCGGGACAGACCCCCTACGAGCAGTACTTC	CASSPLPGQTPYEQYF
TRBV16	TRBJ1-1	.	.	TGTGCCAGCACCCGTGGCCAGGGCCTCACTGAAGCTTTCTTT	CASTRGQGLTEAFF
TRBV28	TRBJ2-7	.	TRBD1	TGTGCCAGCAGTCGGCTGACAGGGGCCACCTACGAGCAGTACTTC	CASSRLTGATYEQYF
TRBV19	TRBJ1-6	.	.	TGTGCCAGTAGTCGGGTTAATTCACCCCTCCACTTT	CASSRVNSPLHF
TRBV7-3	TRBJ2-3	.	TRBD1	TGTGCCAGCAGCTTAGGGACAGTAGGAGATACGCAGTATTTT	CASSLGTVGDTQYF
TRBV4-3	TRBJ1-1	.	.	TGCGCCAGCAGCCAAGAGGGCAGTGGCACTGAAGCTTTCTTT	CASSQEGSGTEAFF
TRBV6-4	TRBJ1-4	.	.	TGTGCCAGCAGTGAAGTGGGTCTAGGGGTGGGGTTGTATGAAAAACTGTTTTTT	CASSEVGLGVGLYEKLFF
TRBV18	TRBJ1-1	.	.	TGTGCCAGCTCGGTACAGGCTCTACACGAGAACACTGAAGCTTTCTTT	CASSVQALHENTEAFF
TRBV18	TRBJ1-6	.	TRBD1	TGTGCCAGCTCACTTGCCGGGACAGGGTATAATTCACCCCTCCACTTT	CASSLAGTGYNSPLHF
TRBV27	TRBJ2-1	.	.	TGTGCCAGCAGTTTATCGGGCAGGGAGCAGTTCTTC	CASSLSGREQFF
TRBV6-6	TRBJ2-3	.	TRBD2	TGTGCCAGCAGTTACCTCGGGGGGTCTCGCACAGATACGCAGTATTTT	CASSYLGGSRTDTQYF
TRBV19	TRBJ1-4	.	.	TGTGCCAGCCTTAGGTCCCCGGCCGAGGGTGAACTGTTTTTT	CASLRSPAEGELFF
TRBV5-6	TRBJ1-1	.	.	TGTGCCAGCAGCTTCAGGGCACTCAACATGAACACTGAAGCTTTCTTT	CASSFRALNMNTEAFF
TRBV6-6	TRBJ1-5	few	.	TGTGCCAGCAGTCCGAAGGGGTGGGATCAGCCCCAGCATTTT	CASSPKGWDQPQHF
TRBV7-3	TRBJ2-7	.	.	TGTGCCAGCAGCTTAATGGTTGGGCAACCCTACGAGCAGTACTTC	CASSLMVGQPYEQYF
TRBV7-2	TRBJ2-7	.	.	TGTGCCAGCAGCCCCGGAGGATACGCGCAGAGGCAGTACTTC	CASSPGGYAQRQYF
TRBV4-3	TRBJ1-6	few	.	TGCGCCAGCAGCCAAGATCAGTATAATTCACCCCTCCACTTT	CASSQDQYNSPLHF
TRBV5-1	TRBJ1-2	.	.	TGCGCCAGCTCCCTAGGTGACAGTGACGCTTATGGCTACACCTTC	CASSLGDSDAYGYTF
TRBV4-3	TRBJ2-7	few	.	TGCGCCAGCAGCCAAGATAACAGGGAGTACGAGCAGTACTTC	CASSQDNREYEQYF